This TCR beta chain was retrieved from a study of T cells in Graves' hyperthyroidism and ophthalmopathy. Study-wide points: Before onset, by a median of approximately 6.2 months, the model predicted ophthalmopathy. In the blood, most expanded thyroid clonotypes above 0.001 appeared as well.

The germline V and J ends were trimmed by 0 bases and 2 bases, with 10 bases remaining between them. The CDR3 spans 14 residues. CDR1 and CDR2 (germline): DFQATT, SNEGSKA (reference sequence). Notes on this clonotype: The antigen is undetermined.

Diagnoses were made from clinical symptoms, serum measures (thyroxine and TRAb), thyroid ultrasound and orbital computed tomography. Researchers took RNA transcripts and amplified the TCR beta CDR3 regions from them. A first-round RT-PCR of the TCR CDR3 used the HTBI primer set. MiXCR, applied by TCRdb to the multiplex PCR reads, yields one record per CDR3 protein. The table has around 490,000 distinct CDR3 sequences, around 20% seen once. The J gene is TRBJ2-5, the V gene TRBV20-1; unclear D gene. Sequencing was performed on blood. The receptor's source is a man aged 40-55 years with Graves' ophthalmopathy. CDR3 region: CSARDWWQQETQYF. The CDR3 nucleotides are TGCAGTGCTAGAGATTGGTGGCAGCAAGAGACCCAGTACTTC.